The 14 T cell receptor beta chains below come from one sample, sequenced in a study of cytomegalovirus exposure and HLA in healthy donors. Sequencing used immunoSEQ multiplex PCR; TCRdb keeps in-frame clones, though not all of them. This table has tens of thousands of clones, approximately 95% appearing once. Sample: PBMCs. These receptors came from a man between 18 and 35 years old in good health and CMV-seronegative.

This chain uses TRBV4-1 with TRBJ1-1, with D perhaps matching TRBD1 (6 bases). The V and J ends lost 4 bases and 1 base respectively, with 10 bases between them. Germline V gene data show CDR1 as MGHRA and CDR2 as YSYEKL. CDR3 length equals 14 residues. CDR3 loop: CASSRTQGNTEAFF. In DNA, the CDR3 is TGCGCCAGCAGCCGAACACAGGGGAACACTGAAGCTTTCTTT.

CDR3: CASSDSAGGYNEQFF. CDR3 sequence (DNA): TGTGCCAGCAGTGACTCGGCGGGGGGGTACAATGAGCAGTTCTTC. The rearrangement links TRBV6-4 to TRBJ2-1, with 9 positions matching TRBD2. This CDR3 is 15 amino acids long. Per germline, CDR1 MRHNA and CDR2 SNTAGT. V lost 0 bases to trimming and J lost 4 bases; unmatched junction nucleotides: 1.

V usage is TRBV5-1 and J usage is TRBJ1-3; TRBD1 aligns across 7 bases. Germline assignment: CDR1 SGHRS and CDR2 YFSETQ. The CDR3 length is 20 residues. V trimming: 4 bases; J trimming: 5 bases; junction bases outside the gene matches: 24. The CDR3 DNA is TGCGCCAGCAGCAAGGCCGGGACAGCGACCTCTAATTTAGCAAGAAACACCATATATTTT. Translating it yields CASSKAGTATSNLARNTIYF.

V usage is TRBV6-4 and J usage is TRBJ2-3; 10 bases map to TRBD2. Germline CDR1 reads MRHNA; CDR2 reads SNTAGT. The J segment lost 2 bases and the V segment lost 5 bases, leaving 1 base of the junction unmatched. This CDR3 comprises 14 residues. CDR3 in DNA: TGTGCCAGCAGTACTAGCGGGGACACAGATACGCAGTATTTT. Translation gives CASSTSGDTDTQYF.

This chain links TRBV28 with TRBJ1-2; TRBD1 is a possible D gene (6 bases). The CDR3 sequence is 13 residues long. Per germline, CDR1 MDHEN and CDR2 SYDVKM. Trimming stripped 6 bases from V and 4 bases from J, with 12 bases between. The CDR3 sequence is CASSPDSTYGYTF. The CDR3 DNA is TGTGCCAGCAGCCCGGACAGTACCTATGGCTACACCTTC.

This sequence joins TRBV4-3 and TRBJ1-1, with D unresolved. The CDR3 is 13 residues long. Germline-derived CDR1 and CDR2 are LGHNA and YSLEER. V was cut by 6 bases and J by 0 bases, with 8 bases left in between. Written as DNA, the CDR3 is TGCGCCAGCAGTCCCACAGTGAACACTGAAGCTTTCTTT. The encoded protein is CASSPTVNTEAFF.

This chain uses TRBV6-1 with TRBJ2-7; D might be TRBD1 (5 bases). V lost 5 bases and J lost 0, with 14 bases in between. This CDR3 comprises 15 residues. The germline CDR1 and CDR2 sequences are MNHNS and SASEGT. The CDR3 region is CASSTGSTYSYEQYF. The CDR3 DNA reads as TGTGCCAGCAGTACAGGTTCCACATACTCCTACGAGCAGTACTTC.

This clone qualifies as medium-sized. V and J are TRBV7-8 and TRBJ1-2; no definite D call. Trimming removed 5 bases at V and 6 bases at J, with 10 bases between. The CDR3 loop spans 12 amino acids. CDR1 and CDR2 (germline): SGHVS, FQNEAQ. CDR3 loop: CASSPPGDGYTF. Here the CDR3 DNA reads TGTGCCAGCAGCCCCCCCGGGGATGGCTACACCTTC.

This rearrangement joins TRBV9 to TRBJ2-7; 11 bases map to TRBD1. Trimming at V came to 3 bases and at J to 7 bases, leaving 6 bases not matched to a gene. CDR1 and CDR2 (germline): SGDLS, YYNGEE. The CDR3 loop spans 14 amino acids. CDR3 sequence (DNA): TGTGCCAGCAGCGCCGGGACAGGGGGTCATGAGCAGTACTTC. It codes for CASSAGTGGHEQYF.

V is TRBV30 and J is TRBJ1-2; 8 bases fit TRBD1. In germline, CDR1 is GTSNPN, CDR2 SVGIG (reference sequence). CDR3 length: 15 amino acids. Trimming cost V 1 base and J 6 bases; bases outside gene matches: 10. In DNA form, the CDR3 reads TGTGCCTGGAGTGAACAGGGGGACCTACGAGATGGCTACACCTTC. As protein: CAWSEQGDLRDGYTF. The full variable domain, in which reference TRBV30 and TRBJ1-2 provide the parts outside the CDR3, is SQTIHQWPATLVQPVGSPLSLECTVEGTSNPNLYWYRQAAGRGLQLLFYSVGIGQISSEVPQNLSASRPQDRQFILSSKKLLLSDSGFYLCAWSEQGDLRDGYTFGSGTRLTVV.

The chain uses TRBV15 and TRBJ2-7; D possibly corresponds to TRBD1 (7 bases). V was shortened by 4 bases and J by 3 bases, with 22 bases between the two germline ends. This CDR3 has 17 amino acids. From germline, CDR1 is LNHNV and CDR2 YYDKDF (reference sequence). CDR3 bases: TGTGCCACCAGCAAGGTCCCTCTGGAGGGGGCCTTCTACGAGCAGTACTTC. Its translation: CATSKVPLEGAFYEQYF.

The chain is built from TRBV11-1 and TRBJ2-2; D may be TRBD2 (5 bases). Deletions cut 1 base from V and 3 bases from J, with 9 bases between. Germline V gives CDR1 SGHAT, CDR2 FQDESV (reference sequence). The CDR3 is 15 residues long. The CDR3 protein is CASSLGSADTGELFF. The DNA for the CDR3 is TGTGCCAGCAGCTTAGGATCAGCGGACACCGGGGAGCTGTTTTTT.

V gene TRBV30 combines with J gene TRBJ2-3; 7 bases are shared with TRBD1. Germline V gives CDR1 GTSNPN, CDR2 SVGIG (reference sequence). Trimming at V came to 5 bases and at J to 4 bases, leaving 6 bases not matched to a gene. This CDR3 is built from 13 residues. CDR3 bases: TGTGCCTGGGCCAGAGACAGGGCAGATACGCAGTATTTT. Translating gives CAWARDRADTQYF.

V usage is TRBV5-6 and J usage is TRBJ2-5; tentatively, D is TRBD1 (7 bases). CDR1 SGHDT and CDR2 YYEEEE come from the germline V gene. The CDR3 sequence is 15 residues long. Trimming removed 4 bases at V and 0 bases at J, with 13 bases between. In nucleotides, the CDR3 is TGTGCCAGCAGCGCCGACAGGGACTACCAAGAGACCCAGTACTTC. This translates into CASSADRDYQETQYF.